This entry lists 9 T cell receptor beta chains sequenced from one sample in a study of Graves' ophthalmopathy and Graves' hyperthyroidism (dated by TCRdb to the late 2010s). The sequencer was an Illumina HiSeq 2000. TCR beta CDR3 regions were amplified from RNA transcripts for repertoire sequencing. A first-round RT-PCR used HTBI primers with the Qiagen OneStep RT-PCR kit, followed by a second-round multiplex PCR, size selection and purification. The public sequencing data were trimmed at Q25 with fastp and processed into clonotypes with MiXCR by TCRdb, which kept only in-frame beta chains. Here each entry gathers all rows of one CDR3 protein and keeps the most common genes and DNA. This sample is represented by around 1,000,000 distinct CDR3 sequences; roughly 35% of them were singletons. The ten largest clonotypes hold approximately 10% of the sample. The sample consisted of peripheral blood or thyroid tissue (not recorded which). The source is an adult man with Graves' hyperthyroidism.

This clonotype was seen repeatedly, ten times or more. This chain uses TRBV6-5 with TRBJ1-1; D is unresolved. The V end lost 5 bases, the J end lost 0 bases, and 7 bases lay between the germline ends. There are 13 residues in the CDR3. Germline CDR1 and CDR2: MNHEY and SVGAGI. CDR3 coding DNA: TGTGCCAGCAGTGAACAACTGAACACTGAAGCTTTCTTT. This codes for CASSEQLNTEAFF.

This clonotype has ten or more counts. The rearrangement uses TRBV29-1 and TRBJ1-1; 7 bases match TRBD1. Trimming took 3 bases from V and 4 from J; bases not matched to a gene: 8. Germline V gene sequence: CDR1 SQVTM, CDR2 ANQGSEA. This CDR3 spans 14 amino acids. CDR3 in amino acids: CSVERGRGVTEAFF. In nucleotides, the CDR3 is TGCAGCGTTGAGAGGGGGCGCGGAGTCACTGAAGCTTTCTTT.

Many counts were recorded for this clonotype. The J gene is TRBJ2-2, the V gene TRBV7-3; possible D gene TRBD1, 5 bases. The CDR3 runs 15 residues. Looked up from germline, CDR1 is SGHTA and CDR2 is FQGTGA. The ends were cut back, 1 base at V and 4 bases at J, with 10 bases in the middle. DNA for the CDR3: TGTGCCAGCAGCTTAAGCCAGGGTATCACCGGGGAGCTGTTTTTT. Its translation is CASSLSQGITGELFF. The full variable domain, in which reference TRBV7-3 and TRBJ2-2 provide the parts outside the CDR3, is GAGVSQTPSNKVTEKGKYVELRCDPISGHTALYWYRQSLGQGPEFLIYFQGTGAADDSGLPNDRFFAVRPEGSVSTLKIQRTERGDSAVYLCASSLSQGITGELFFGEGSRLTVL.

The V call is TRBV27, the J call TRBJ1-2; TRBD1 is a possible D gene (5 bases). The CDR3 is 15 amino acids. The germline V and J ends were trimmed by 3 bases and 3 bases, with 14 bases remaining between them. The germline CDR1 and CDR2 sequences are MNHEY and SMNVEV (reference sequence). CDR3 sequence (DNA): TGTGCCAGCAGTTTGGGTTATGGGACGGACTATGGCTACACCTTC. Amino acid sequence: CASSLGYGTDYGYTF.

The CDR3 here is CASSQDRDRGGKLFF. The DNA of the CDR3 is TGTGCCAGCAGCCAAGATAGGGACAGGGGTGGAAAACTGTTTTTT. The chain recombines TRBV4-2 with TRBJ1-4; 10 bases line up with TRBD1. V dropped 0 bases and J dropped 10; count of bases not matched to a gene: 5. This CDR3 region has 15 residues. Germline CDR1 is LGHNA and CDR2 is YNFKEQ.

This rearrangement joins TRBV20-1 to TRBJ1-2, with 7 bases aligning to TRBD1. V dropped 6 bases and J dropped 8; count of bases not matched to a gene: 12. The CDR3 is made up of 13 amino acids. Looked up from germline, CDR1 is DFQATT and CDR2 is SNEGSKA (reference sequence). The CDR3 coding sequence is TGCAGTGCCACCCGACAGGGCACGAGGGGCTACACCTTC. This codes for CSATRQGTRGYTF.

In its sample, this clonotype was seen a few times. CDR3 in DNA: TGTGCCAGCAGCTTTAGGACAGGGGTCCCGAACACCGGGGAGCTGTTTTTT. Translation: CASSFRTGVPNTGELFF. The chain carries TRBV7-8 and TRBJ2-2, with 9 nucleotides matching TRBD1. Per the germline V gene, CDR1 is SGHVS and CDR2 is FQNEAQ. The J segment lost 0 bases and the V segment lost 3 bases, leaving 5 bases of the junction unmatched. This CDR3 has 17 residues.

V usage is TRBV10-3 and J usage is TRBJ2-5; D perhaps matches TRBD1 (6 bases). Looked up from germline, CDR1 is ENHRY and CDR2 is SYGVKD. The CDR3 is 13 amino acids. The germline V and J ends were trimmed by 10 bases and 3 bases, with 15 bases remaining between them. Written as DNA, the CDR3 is TGTGCCACTGGACAGAAGGGGGAAGAGACCCAGTACTTC. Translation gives CATGQKGEETQYF.

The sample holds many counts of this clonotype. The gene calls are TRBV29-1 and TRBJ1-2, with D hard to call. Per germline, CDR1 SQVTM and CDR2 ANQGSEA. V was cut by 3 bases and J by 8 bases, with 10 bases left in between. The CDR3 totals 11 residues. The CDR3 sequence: CSVDLGGGYTF. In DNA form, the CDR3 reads TGCAGCGTTGACTTGGGAGGCGGCTACACCTTC.